This passage covers 5 T cell receptor beta chains from one sample sequenced in a study of blood T cell repertoires in COVID-19. The protocol was immunoSEQ multiplex PCR, while the TCRdb copy is restricted to in-frame clones and leaves out a portion. The sample shows a few hundred thousand clones, around 88% of them seen only once. The sequenced material came from peripheral blood. Receptors originate from a woman in her thirties with COVID-19, enrolled during active disease.

The gene calls are TRBV2 and TRBJ2-2, with D perhaps matching TRBD1 (6 bases). This CDR3 is 13 amino acids long. The V end was cut by 6 bases, the J end by 3 bases, with 8 bases between. Germline CDR1 reads SNHLY; CDR2 reads FYNNEI. CDR3 region: CASRAGDTGELFF. For the CDR3, the DNA is TGTGCCAGCAGGGCAGGGGACACCGGGGAGCTGTTTTTT.

This clone was recorded only once. The rearrangement links TRBV29-1 to TRBJ2-1; 14 bases agree with TRBD2. CDR1 and CDR2 (germline): SQVTM, ANQGSEA. This CDR3 has 15 amino acids. V lost 2 bases to trimming and J lost 7 bases; unmatched junction nucleotides: 4. This CDR3 is CSVETGLAGGNEQFF. CDR3 coding DNA: TGCAGCGTTGAAACAGGACTAGCGGGGGGTAATGAGCAGTTCTTC.

This clone was detected a few times. The gene calls are TRBV6-5 and TRBJ1-1; a possible D gene is TRBD1 (5 bases). Germline V CDR1 and CDR2: MNHEY, SVGAGI. CDR3 length: 14 residues. V was trimmed by 4 bases and J by 3 bases, leaving 12 bases between them. The CDR3 loop reads CASSWSGGDTEAFF. Here the CDR3 DNA reads TGTGCCAGCAGTTGGTCGGGGGGGGACACTGAAGCTTTCTTT.

J is TRBJ2-7 and V is TRBV3-1 (or the pseudogene TRBV3-2), with TRBD2 identical over 11 bases. The germline V gene encodes CDR1 LGHDT and CDR2 YNNKEL (reference sequence). This CDR3 spans 18 amino acids. The ends lost 4 bases at V and 2 bases at J; junction bases unmatched: 13. CDR3 region: CASSREASGGPLPYEQYF. The CDR3 DNA is TGTGCCAGCAGCCGAGAGGCTAGCGGGGGGCCCTTACCCTACGAGCAGTACTTC.

This clone was counted a few times. The chain has TRBV6-4 and TRBJ2-3, with 8 bases identical to TRBD2. Losses at the gene ends were 2 bases for V and 0 bases for J; bases not matched to a gene: 1. The germline V gene has CDR1 MRHNA and CDR2 SNTAGT. The CDR3 contains 15 residues. The CDR3 DNA sequence: TGTGCCAGCAGTGACGCTAGCGGGAGCACAGATACGCAGTATTTT. It codes for CASSDASGSTDTQYF.